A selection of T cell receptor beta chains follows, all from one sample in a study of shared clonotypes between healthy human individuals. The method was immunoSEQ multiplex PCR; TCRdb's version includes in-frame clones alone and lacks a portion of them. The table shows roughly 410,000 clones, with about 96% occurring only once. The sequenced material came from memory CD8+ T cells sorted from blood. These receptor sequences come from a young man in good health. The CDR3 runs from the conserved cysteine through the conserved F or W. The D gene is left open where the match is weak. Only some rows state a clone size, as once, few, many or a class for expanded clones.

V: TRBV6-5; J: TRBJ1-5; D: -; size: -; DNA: TGTGCCAGCAGGGAGCAGGACCAGCCCCAGCATTTT; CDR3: CASREQDQPQHF
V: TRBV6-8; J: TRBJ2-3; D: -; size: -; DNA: TGTGCCAGCCTTACCCCGGACAGCCGGAACTGCACAGATACGCAGTATTTT; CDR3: CASLTPDSRNCTDTQYF
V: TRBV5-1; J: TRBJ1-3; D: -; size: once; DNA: TGCGCCAGCAGCTTGGCCGGGGGGGCCGGAAACACCATATATTTT; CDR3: CASSLAGGAGNTIYF
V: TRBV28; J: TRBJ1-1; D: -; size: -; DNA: TGTGCCAGCATCATACAGGGAGGTGGTGGCACTGAAGCTTTCTTT; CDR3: CASIIQGGGGTEAFF
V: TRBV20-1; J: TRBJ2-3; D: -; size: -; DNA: TGCAGTGCCAGAAAGTTTACCTTGTATTTT; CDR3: CSARKFTLYF
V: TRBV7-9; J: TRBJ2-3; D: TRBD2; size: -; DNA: TGTGCCAGCAGCTTAAAGGGACTAGCGGTTACGCAGTATTTT; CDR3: CASSLKGLAVTQYF
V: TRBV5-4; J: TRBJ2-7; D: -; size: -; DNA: TGTGCCAGCAGCTTGGATGCCAGCTCCTACGAGCAGTACTTC; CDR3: CASSLDASSYEQYF
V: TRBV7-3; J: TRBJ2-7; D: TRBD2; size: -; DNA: TGTGCCAGCAGCCCGCTAGCGGGAGGGCCACACGAGCAGTACTTC; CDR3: CASSPLAGGPHEQYF
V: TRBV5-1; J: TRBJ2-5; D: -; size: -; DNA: TGCGCCAGCAACCACCGGGGGCCGCGAGAGACCCAGTACTTC; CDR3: CASNHRGPRETQYF
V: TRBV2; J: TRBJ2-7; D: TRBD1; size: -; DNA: TGTGCCAGCAGTGAAGTTTGGGGACAGGGGGGTAACGAGCAGTACTTC; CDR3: CASSEVWGQGGNEQYF
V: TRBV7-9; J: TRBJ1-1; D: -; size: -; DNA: TGTGCCAGCAGCTTAGAGGTCACTGAAGCTTTCTTT; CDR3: CASSLEVTEAFF
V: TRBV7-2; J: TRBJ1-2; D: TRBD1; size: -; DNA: TGTGCCAGCAGCTTGGGGGAAGGGGGCTTGGACTATGGCTACACCTTC; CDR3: CASSLGEGGLDYGYTF
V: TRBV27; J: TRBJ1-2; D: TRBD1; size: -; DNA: TGTGCCAGCCGAGGACAGGGGGCGCTTAAATCGGGCTACACCTTC; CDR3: CASRGQGALKSGYTF
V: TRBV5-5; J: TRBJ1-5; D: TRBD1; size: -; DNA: TGTGCCAGCAGCCCTAACTACTTTGGACAGGGGGGCGGCAATCAGCCCCAGCATTTT; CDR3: CASSPNYFGQGGGNQPQHF
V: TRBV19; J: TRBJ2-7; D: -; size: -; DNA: TGTGCCAGTAGTATTAGAAAGGGGGGCGGGAACGGGTACGAGCAGTACTTC; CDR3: CASSIRKGGGNGYEQYF
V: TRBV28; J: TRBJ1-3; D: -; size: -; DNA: TGTGCCAGCACCATTGGAAACACCATATATTTT; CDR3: CASTIGNTIYF
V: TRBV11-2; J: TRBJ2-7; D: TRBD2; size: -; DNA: TGTGCCAGCAGCTTAGGGCGAGCGGGAGATCCCGGACAGTACTTC; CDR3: CASSLGRAGDPGQYF
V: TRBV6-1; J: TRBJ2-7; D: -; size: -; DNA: TGTGCCAGCAGTGAAGCGTCACCCTACGAGCAGTACTTC; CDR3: CASSEASPYEQYF
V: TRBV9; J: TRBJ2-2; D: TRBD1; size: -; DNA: TGTGCCAGCAGCGGTCCGGGACAGGGGTATACCGGGGAGCTGTTTTTT; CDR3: CASSGPGQGYTGELFF
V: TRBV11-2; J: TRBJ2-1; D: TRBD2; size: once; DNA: TGTGCCAGCAGCTTAGCCTCGGGACTAAGACTTTACAATGAGCAGTTCTTC; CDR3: CASSLASGLRLYNEQFF
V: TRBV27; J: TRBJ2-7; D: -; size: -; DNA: TGTGCCAGCGAACACGAGCAGTACTTC; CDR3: CASEHEQYF
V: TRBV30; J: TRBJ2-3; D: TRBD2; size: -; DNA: TGTGCCTGGGGTCCGGGACTAGCGGGAGGCCCAGATACGCAGTATTTT; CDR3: CAWGPGLAGGPDTQYF